This TCR beta chain was documented in a study of T cell changes during pregnancy in multiple sclerosis. The germline CDR1 and CDR2 sequences are LGHNA and YNFKEQ. CDR3 length equals 15 residues. Trimming removed 4 bases from V and 3 bases from J; junction bases left unmatched: 5. Sequenced by immunoSEQ multiplex PCR; TCRdb stores in-frame clones only, minus some. The data hold around 30,000 clones, with roughly nine tenths observed a single time. The material was CD8+ T cells from peripheral blood mononuclear cells, obtained in the second trimester of pregnancy. V usage is TRBV4-2 and J usage is TRBJ1-2, with 10 bases that match TRBD1. This TCR was recovered from a female donor with multiple sclerosis, enrolled in a pregnancy study. In DNA, the CDR3 is TGTGCCAGCAGCCCGTCCGGGACAGGGGACTATGGCTACACCTTC. Amino acid sequence: CASSPSGTGDYGYTF.